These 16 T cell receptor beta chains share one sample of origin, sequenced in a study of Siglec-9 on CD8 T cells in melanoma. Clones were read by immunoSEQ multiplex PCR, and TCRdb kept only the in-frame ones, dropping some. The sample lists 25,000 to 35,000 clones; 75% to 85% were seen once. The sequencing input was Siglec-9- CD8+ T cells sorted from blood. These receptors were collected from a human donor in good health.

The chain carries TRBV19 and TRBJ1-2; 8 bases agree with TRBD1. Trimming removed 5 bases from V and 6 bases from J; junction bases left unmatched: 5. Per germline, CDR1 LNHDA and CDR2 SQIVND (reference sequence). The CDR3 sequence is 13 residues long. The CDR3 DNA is TGTGCCAGTAGTGTGGGACAGGTCAATGGCTACACCTTC. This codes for CASSVGQVNGYTF.

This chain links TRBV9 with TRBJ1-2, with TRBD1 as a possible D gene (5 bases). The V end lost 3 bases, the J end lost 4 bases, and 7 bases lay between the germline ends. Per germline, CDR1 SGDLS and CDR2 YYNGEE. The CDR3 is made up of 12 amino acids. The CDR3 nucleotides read TGTGCCAGCAGCGGCGACAGCTATGGCTACACCTTC. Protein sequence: CASSGDSYGYTF.

CDR3 nucleotides: TGTGCCAGCAGCGTAGCTGGACTAGCGGGTGTCTACAATGAGCAGTTCTTC. Amino acid sequence: CASSVAGLAGVYNEQFF. The chain carries TRBV9 and TRBJ2-1, with TRBD2 identical over 11 bases. This CDR3 spans 17 amino acids. V gave up 0 bases and J gave up 3 bases; unmatched junction bases: 5. CDR1 is SGDLS and CDR2 is YYNGEE in the germline V gene.

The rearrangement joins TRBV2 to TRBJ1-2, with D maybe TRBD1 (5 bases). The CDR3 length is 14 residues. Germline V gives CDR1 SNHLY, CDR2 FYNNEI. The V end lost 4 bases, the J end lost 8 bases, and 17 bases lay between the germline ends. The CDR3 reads CASSGWTLEGGYTF. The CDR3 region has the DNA TGTGCCAGCAGTGGTTGGACACTGGAGGGGGGCTACACCTTC.

CDR3 DNA sequence: TGTGCCAGCAGCTTAGGGGGGTCTGGAAACACCATATATTTT. Protein: CASSLGGSGNTIYF. The chain recombines TRBV13 with TRBJ1-3; D ambiguous. The CDR3 sequence is 14 residues long. Germline V lookup: CDR1 PRHDT, CDR2 FYEKMQ (reference sequence). V was clipped by 0 bases and J by 1 base, with 4 bases between them.

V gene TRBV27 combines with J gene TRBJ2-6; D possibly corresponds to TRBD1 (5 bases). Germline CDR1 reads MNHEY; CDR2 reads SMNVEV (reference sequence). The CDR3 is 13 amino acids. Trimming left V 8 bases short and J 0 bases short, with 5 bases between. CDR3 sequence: CASGHSGANVLTF. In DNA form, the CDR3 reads TGTGCCAGCGGACACTCTGGGGCCAACGTCCTGACTTTC.

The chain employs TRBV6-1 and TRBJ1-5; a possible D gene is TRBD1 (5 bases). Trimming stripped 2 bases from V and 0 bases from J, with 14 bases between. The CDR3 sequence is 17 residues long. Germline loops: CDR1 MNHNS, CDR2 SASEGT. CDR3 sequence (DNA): TGTGCCAGCAGTGAATCGGGGGGACTTTATAGCAATCAGCCCCAGCATTTT. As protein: CASSESGGLYSNQPQHF.

The CDR3 DNA follows: TGTGCCAGCATCCCGCGGGGAGTAAGTGGAGACAATCAGCCCCAGCATTTT. This gives the protein CASIPRGVSGDNQPQHF. This chain uses TRBV28 with TRBJ1-5; D not certain. V was trimmed by 7 bases and J by 3 bases, leaving 22 bases between them. CDR3 length equals 17 residues. Germline CDR1 and CDR2: MDHEN and SYDVKM.

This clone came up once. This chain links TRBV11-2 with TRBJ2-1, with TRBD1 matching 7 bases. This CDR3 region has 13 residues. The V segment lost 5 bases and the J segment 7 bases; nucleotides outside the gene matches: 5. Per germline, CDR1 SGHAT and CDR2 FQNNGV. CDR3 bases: TGTGCCAGCAGCCGGGACAGCCGAAATGAGCAGTTCTTC. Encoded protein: CASSRDSRNEQFF.

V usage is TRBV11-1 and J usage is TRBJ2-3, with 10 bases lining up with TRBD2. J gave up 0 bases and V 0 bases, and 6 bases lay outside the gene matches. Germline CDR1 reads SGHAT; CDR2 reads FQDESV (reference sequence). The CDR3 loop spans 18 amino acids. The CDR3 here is CASSLASGGTASTDTQYF. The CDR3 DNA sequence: TGTGCCAGCAGCTTAGCTAGCGGGGGGACGGCTAGCACAGATACGCAGTATTTT.

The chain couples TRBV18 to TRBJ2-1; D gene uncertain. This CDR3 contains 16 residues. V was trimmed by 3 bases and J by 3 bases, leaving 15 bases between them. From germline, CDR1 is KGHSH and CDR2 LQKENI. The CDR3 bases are TGTGCCAGCTCACCCAACTTGCATGACGTCTACAATGAGCAGTTCTTC. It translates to CASSPNLHDVYNEQFF.

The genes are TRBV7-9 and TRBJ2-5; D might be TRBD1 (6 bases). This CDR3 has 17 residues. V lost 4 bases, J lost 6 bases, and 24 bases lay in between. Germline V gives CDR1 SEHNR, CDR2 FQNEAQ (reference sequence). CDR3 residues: CASSSPRRGRGLKTQYF. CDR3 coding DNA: TGTGCCAGCAGCTCCCCCCGTAGGGGCAGGGGCTTAAAGACCCAGTACTTC.

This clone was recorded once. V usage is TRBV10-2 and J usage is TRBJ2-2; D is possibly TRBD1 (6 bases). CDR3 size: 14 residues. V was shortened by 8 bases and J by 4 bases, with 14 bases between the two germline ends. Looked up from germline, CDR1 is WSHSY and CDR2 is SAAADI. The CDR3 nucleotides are TGCGCCAGCGTCGACAGGTTGGGCACCGGGGAGCTGTTTTTT. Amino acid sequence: CASVDRLGTGELFF.

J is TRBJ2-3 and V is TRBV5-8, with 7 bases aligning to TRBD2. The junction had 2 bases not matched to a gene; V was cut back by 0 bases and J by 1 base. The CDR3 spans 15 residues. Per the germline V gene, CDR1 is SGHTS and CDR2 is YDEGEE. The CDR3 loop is CASSLAGRGTDTQYF. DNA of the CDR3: TGTGCCAGCAGCTTGGCGGGGAGGGGCACAGATACGCAGTATTTT.

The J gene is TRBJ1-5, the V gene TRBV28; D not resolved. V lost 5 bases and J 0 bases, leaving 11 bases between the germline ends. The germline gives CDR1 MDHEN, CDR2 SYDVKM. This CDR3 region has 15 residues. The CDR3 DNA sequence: TGTGCCAGCAGTCCGGTCCCATTTAGCAATCAGCCCCAGCATTTT. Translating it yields CASSPVPFSNQPQHF.

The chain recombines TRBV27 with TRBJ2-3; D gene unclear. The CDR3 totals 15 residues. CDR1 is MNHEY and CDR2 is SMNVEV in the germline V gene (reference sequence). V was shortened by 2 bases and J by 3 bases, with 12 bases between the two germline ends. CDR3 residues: CASSLSPQGTDTQYF. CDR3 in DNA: TGTGCCAGCAGTTTAAGCCCTCAAGGGACAGATACGCAGTATTTT.